These 23 T cell receptor beta chains originate from one sample sequenced in a study. Profiling relied on immunoSEQ multiplex PCR, and the TCRdb table lists in-frame clones only, not all of them. The sample has under 65,000 clones; just over 90% are singletons. Sequenced sample: PBMCs. These receptor sequences come from a man aged 40-50 years with rheumatoid arthritis.

This chain uses TRBV6-5 with TRBJ1-6; 7 positions match TRBD1. J gave up 7 bases and V 0 bases, and 3 bases lay outside the gene matches. Germline V CDR1 and CDR2: MNHEY, SVGAGI. This CDR3 is 15 amino acids long. The CDR3 spells CASSYSQGGNSPLHF. The CDR3 nucleotides read TGTGCCAGCAGTTACTCTCAGGGGGGGAATTCACCCCTCCACTTT.

The CDR3 DNA reads TGTGCCAGCAGCTTTGGCGGGATATTCTCTGGAAACACCATATATTTT. It encodes CASSFGGIFSGNTIYF. The chain couples TRBV13 to TRBJ1-3; D gene ambiguous. The germline V gene encodes CDR1 PRHDT and CDR2 FYEKMQ (reference sequence). V was trimmed by 3 bases and J by 0 bases, leaving 12 bases between them. There are 16 residues in the CDR3.

The table lists this clone with a count of one. J is TRBJ2-2 and V is TRBV5-1; the D is unclear. CDR1 and CDR2 (germline): SGHRS, YFSETQ. Trimming stripped 1 base from V and 3 bases from J, with 7 bases between. The CDR3 extends over 14 amino acids. The CDR3 sequence: CASSLSRYTGELFF. The CDR3 region has the DNA TGCGCCAGCAGCTTGTCCCGGTACACCGGGGAGCTGTTTTTT.

The J gene is TRBJ1-1, the V gene TRBV27; D not resolved. This CDR3 contains 15 residues. V was shortened by 3 bases and J by 4 bases, with 15 bases between the two germline ends. Per germline, CDR1 MNHEY and CDR2 SMNVEV (reference sequence). Written as DNA, the CDR3 is TGTGCCAGCAGTTTCCTTCCGGGGTACAGCACTGAAGCTTTCTTT. It yields the protein CASSFLPGYSTEAFF.

The gene calls are TRBV4-1 and TRBJ2-7; tentatively, D is TRBD1 (6 bases). The V gene's germline CDR1 is MGHRA and CDR2 YSYEKL. Deletions cut 4 bases from V and 2 bases from J, with 12 bases between. This CDR3 is built from 14 residues. The CDR3 is CASSPDRPAYEQYF. The CDR3 region has the DNA TGCGCCAGCAGCCCGGACAGACCAGCCTACGAGCAGTACTTC.

The chain is built from TRBV24-1 and TRBJ2-7; 8 bases map to TRBD1. Germline V gives CDR1 KGHDR, CDR2 SFDVKD. The V and J ends lost 4 bases and 10 bases, in that order; junction bases with no gene match: 5. This CDR3 is built from 12 residues. CDR3 DNA: TGTGCCACCAGTGAAACCGGGACAGGACAGTACTTC. It translates to CATSETGTGQYF.

The chain has TRBV9 and TRBJ1-1, with D possibly being TRBD1 (5 bases). CDR1 and CDR2 from the germline V gene are SGDLS and YYNGEE. There are 14 residues in the CDR3. V was trimmed by 0 bases and J by 6 bases, leaving 12 bases between them. Here the CDR3 reads CASSVVDNGAEAFF. The CDR3 DNA follows: TGTGCCAGCAGCGTAGTGGACAACGGGGCTGAAGCTTTCTTT.

This chain joins TRBV5-6 and TRBJ2-7; D might be TRBD1 or TRBD2, each matching 5 bases. This CDR3 is built from 13 residues. Germline CDR1 reads SGHDT; CDR2 reads YYEEEE. V shed 5 bases and J shed 4 bases, with 13 bases lying between them. This CDR3 is CASRGQGEYEQYF. CDR3 DNA: TGTGCCAGCAGGGGGCAGGGAGAGTACGAGCAGTACTTC.

The CDR3 DNA reads as TGTGCCAGCAGTTTTTATCAGGGGGCGAGTTCACCCCTCCACTTT. It specifies CASSFYQGASSPLHF. This sequence joins TRBV28 and TRBJ1-6, with 8 bases lining up with TRBD1. Germline V lookup: CDR1 MDHEN, CDR2 SYDVKM. This CDR3 region has 15 residues. Trimming at V came to 3 bases and at J to 9 bases, leaving 7 bases not matched to a gene.

This clone has more than one count but fewer than ten. V usage is TRBV2 and J usage is TRBJ1-5; D gene ambiguous. The CDR3 spans 12 residues. Deletions cut 0 bases from V and 6 bases from J, with 3 bases between. CDR1 is SNHLY, CDR2 FYNNEI, per germline. This chain's CDR3 is CASSEAFQPQHF. The CDR3 nucleotides are TGTGCCAGCAGTGAAGCATTTCAGCCCCAGCATTTT. Together with reference TRBV2 and TRBJ1-5, the CDR3 gives the full variable domain: EPEVTQTPSHQVTQMGQEVILRCVPISNHLYFYWYRQILGQKVEFLVSFYNNEISEKSEIFDDQFSVERPDGSNFTLKIRSTKLEDSAMYFCASSEAFQPQHFGDGTRLSIL.

The chain links TRBV7-9 to TRBJ2-2, with no clear D. Germline CDR1 SEHNR, CDR2 FQNEAQ (reference sequence). The CDR3 loop spans 14 amino acids. V was pared by 0 bases and J by 0 bases, with 2 bases between. Here the CDR3 reads CASSLAPNTGELFF. The CDR3 DNA sequence: TGTGCCAGCAGCTTAGCCCCGAACACCGGGGAGCTGTTTTTT. The entire variable domain, with the rest obtained from reference TRBV7-9 and TRBJ2-2, is as follows: DTGVSQNPRHKITKRGQNVTFRCDPISEHNRLYWYRQTLGQGPEFLTYFQNEAQLEKSRLLSDRFSAERPKGSFSTLEIQRTEQGDSAMYLCASSLAPNTGELFFGEGSRLTVL.

This sequence joins TRBV4-3 and TRBJ2-3; the D is unclear. V lost 1 base and J lost 0, with 5 bases in between. The CDR3 has 14 residues. Per germline, CDR1 LGHNA and CDR2 YSLEER. CDR3 nucleotide sequence: TGCGCCAGCAGCCAAGGTCTGAGCACAGATACGCAGTATTTT. Residues: CASSQGLSTDTQYF.

CDR3 sequence reads: CASSGNRAKYNEQFF. For the CDR3, the DNA is TGTGCCAGCAGTGGGAACCGGGCAAAATACAATGAGCAGTTCTTC. J is TRBJ2-1 and V is TRBV28; D uncertain. CDR3 length: 15 residues. Looked up from germline, CDR1 is MDHEN and CDR2 is SYDVKM. Between the trimmed V and J ends, which lost 5 bases and 4 bases, there was a span of 15 bases.

The rearrangement links TRBV30 to TRBJ1-1; D is possibly TRBD1 (5 bases). The CDR3 has 13 amino acids. In germline, CDR1 is GTSNPN, CDR2 SVGIG (reference sequence). Trimming took off 1 base at V and 3 bases at J, with 9 bases between the two ends. DNA for the CDR3: TGTGCCTGGAGTGAGGGGAGGGACACTGAAGCTTTCTTT. It translates to CAWSEGRDTEAFF.

This chain links TRBV6-5 with TRBJ2-1; no firm D call. This CDR3 is 11 amino acids long. Germline CDR1 reads MNHEY; CDR2 reads SVGAGI. Deletions cut 6 bases from V and 5 bases from J, with 5 bases between. CDR3 residues: CASRWHNEQFF. The CDR3 nucleotides read TGTGCCAGCAGGTGGCACAATGAGCAGTTCTTC.

This clone was picked up one time. This chain uses TRBV7-2 with TRBJ2-1; TRBD1 is a possible D gene (6 bases). Germline values: CDR1 SGHTA, CDR2 FQGNSA. V was cut by 4 bases and J by 7 bases, with 17 bases left in between. There are 15 residues in the CDR3. CDR3 sequence: CASSSISGGWNEQFF. CDR3 sequence (DNA): TGTGCCAGCAGCTCGATTAGTGGGGGCTGGAATGAGCAGTTCTTC.

The genes are TRBV7-8 and TRBJ2-1; 10 bases are a match to TRBD2. CDR1 and CDR2 from the germline V gene are SGHVS and FQNEAQ. V was clipped by 0 bases and J by 8 bases; unmatched bases: 10. CDR3 length: 17 amino acids. In DNA, the CDR3 is TGTGCCAGCAGCTTAGCGTTCAGCGGGGGGGCCGGGGATGAGCAGTTCTTC. This encodes CASSLAFSGGAGDEQFF.

The chain recombines TRBV6-5 with TRBJ1-2; D gene uncertain. The CDR3 is 15 residues long. Trimming removed 2 bases from V and 5 bases from J, with 15 bases in between. Germline CDR1 reads MNHEY; CDR2 reads SVGAGI. CDR3 DNA: TGTGCCAGCAGTTACGGGCAGAGCTCTGGGTATGGCTACACCTTC. The encoded protein is CASSYGQSSGYGYTF.

The chain uses TRBV2 and TRBJ2-7; D might be TRBD1 (5 bases). The CDR3 covers 12 residues. Trimming took 4 bases from V and 3 from J, leaving 7 bases between them. The germline gives CDR1 SNHLY, CDR2 FYNNEI. CDR3 protein: CASSGTLYEQYF. CDR3 bases: TGTGCCAGCAGTGGGACACTCTACGAGCAGTACTTC.

This chain uses TRBV5-1 with TRBJ2-3, with 8 bases matching TRBD2. This CDR3 spans 17 amino acids. Germline loops: CDR1 SGHRS, CDR2 YFSETQ. V lost 4 bases, J lost 0 bases, and 10 bases stayed unmatched. CDR3: CASSPREGPSSTDTQYF. CDR3 nucleotides: TGCGCCAGCAGCCCTCGGGAGGGGCCTTCTAGCACAGATACGCAGTATTTT.

The chain carries TRBV10-2 and TRBJ2-7; TRBD1 might be the D (6 bases). V lost 6 bases, J lost 5 bases, and 20 bases lay in between. The CDR3 spans 15 residues. The germline CDR1 and CDR2 sequences are WSHSY and SAAADI. The CDR3, as DNA: TGCGCCAGCAGCACCGGACAGTATGACTTCAACGAGCAGTACTTC. This sequence encodes CASSTGQYDFNEQYF.

This rearrangement joins TRBV27 to TRBJ2-1, with D perhaps matching TRBD2 (6 bases). This CDR3 is 15 amino acids long. V dropped 3 bases and J dropped 10 bases, with 19 bases sitting between them. CDR1 is MNHEY and CDR2 is SMNVEV in the germline V gene (reference sequence). The CDR3 is CASSFFPVTSNEQFF. The DNA for the CDR3 is TGTGCCAGCAGTTTCTTCCCCGTTACTAGCAACGAGCAGTTCTTC.

The chain joins TRBV4-3 to TRBJ1-6; D gene ambiguous. The V end was cut by 0 bases, the J end by 0 bases, with 9 bases between. Per the germline V gene, CDR1 is LGHNA and CDR2 is YSLEER. This CDR3 has 17 amino acids. The CDR3 spells CASSQDGGSSYNSPLHF. CDR3 nucleotides: TGCGCCAGCAGCCAAGATGGAGGGAGCTCCTATAATTCACCCCTCCACTTT.